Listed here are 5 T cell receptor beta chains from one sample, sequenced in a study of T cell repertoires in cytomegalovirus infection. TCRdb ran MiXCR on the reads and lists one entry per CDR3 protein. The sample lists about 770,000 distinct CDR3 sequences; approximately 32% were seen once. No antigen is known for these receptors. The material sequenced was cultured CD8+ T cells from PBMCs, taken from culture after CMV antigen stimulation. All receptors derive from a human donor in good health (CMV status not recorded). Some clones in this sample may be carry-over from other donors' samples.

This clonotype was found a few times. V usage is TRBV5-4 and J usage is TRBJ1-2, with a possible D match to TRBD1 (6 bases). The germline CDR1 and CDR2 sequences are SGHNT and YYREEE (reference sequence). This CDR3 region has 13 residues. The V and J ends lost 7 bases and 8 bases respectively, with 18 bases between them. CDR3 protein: CASYPAGGPGYTF. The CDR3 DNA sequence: TGTGCCAGCTATCCGGCGGGGGGCCCAGGCTACACCTTC.

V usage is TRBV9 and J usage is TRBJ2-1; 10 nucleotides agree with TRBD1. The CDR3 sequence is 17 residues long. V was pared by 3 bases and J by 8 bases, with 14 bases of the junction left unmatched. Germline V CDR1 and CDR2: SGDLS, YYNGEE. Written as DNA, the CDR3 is TGTGCCAGCAGCGCGGACAGGGGGTCCCTGTGGTCCGATGAGCAGTTCTTC. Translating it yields CASSADRGSLWSDEQFF.

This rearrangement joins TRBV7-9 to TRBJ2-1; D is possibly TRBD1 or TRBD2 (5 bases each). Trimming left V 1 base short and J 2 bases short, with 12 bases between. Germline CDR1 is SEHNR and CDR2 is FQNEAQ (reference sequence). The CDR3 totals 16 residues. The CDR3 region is CASSLEGTVAYNEQFF. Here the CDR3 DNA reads TGTGCCAGCAGCTTAGAAGGGACCGTCGCCTACAATGAGCAGTTCTTC.

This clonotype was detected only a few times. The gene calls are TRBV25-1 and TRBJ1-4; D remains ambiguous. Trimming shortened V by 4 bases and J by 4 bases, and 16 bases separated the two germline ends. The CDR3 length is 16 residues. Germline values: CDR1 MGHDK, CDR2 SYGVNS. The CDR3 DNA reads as TGTGCCAGCAGTGCCGGAGACATCTGGGGTAATGAAAAACTGTTTTTT. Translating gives CASSAGDIWGNEKLFF. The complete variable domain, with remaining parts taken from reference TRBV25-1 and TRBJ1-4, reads EADIYQTPRYLVIGTGKKITLECSQTMGHDKMYWYQQDPGMELHLIHYSYGVNSTEKGDLSSESTVSRIRTEHFPLTLESARPSHTSQYLCASSAGDIWGNEKLFFGSGTQLSVL.

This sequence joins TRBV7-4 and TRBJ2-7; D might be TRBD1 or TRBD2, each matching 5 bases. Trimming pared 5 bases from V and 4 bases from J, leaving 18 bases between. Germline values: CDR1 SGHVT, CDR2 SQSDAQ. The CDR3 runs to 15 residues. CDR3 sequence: CASSLRDPSEYEQYF. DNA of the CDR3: TGTGCCAGCAGCCTCAGGGACCCCAGTGAGTACGAGCAGTACTTC.